This passage covers 22 T cell receptor beta chains from one sample sequenced in a study of beta chain features in type 1 diabetes. What these receptors recognize is not known. The whole isolated RNA underwent reverse transcription, so sequencing captured expressed TCRB transcripts. Here immunoSEQ multiplex PCR was the method, and the copy in TCRdb shows in-frame clones only, minus some. The sample has about 700,000 clones; over 10% are singletons. Study results and caveats: Shortening of TCRB CDR3s, moderate but significant, appeared in all four CD4+ subsets of Type 1 diabetes patients.

The sequenced material came from naive CD4+ T cells from blood. Source of these receptors: a man aged 18 to 30 with type 1 diabetes.

This clone was detected a few times. The chain's CDR3 is CASSLILSQETQYF. CDR3 sequence (DNA): TGTGCCAGCAGCTTAATCCTTTCCCAAGAGACCCAGTACTTC. The rearrangement joins TRBV7-9 to TRBJ2-5; D gene unclear. Trimming pared 2 bases from V and 1 base from J, leaving 8 bases between. Germline V gives CDR1 SEHNR, CDR2 FQNEAQ (reference sequence). CDR3 length equals 14 residues. The full variable domain, its missing parts supplied by reference TRBV7-9 and TRBJ2-5, is DTGVSQNPRHKITKRGQNVTFRCDPISEHNRLYWYRQTLGQGPEFLTYFQNEAQLEKSRLLSDRFSAERPKGSFSTLEIQRTEQGDSAMYLCASSLILSQETQYFGPGTRLLVL.

The genes are TRBV19 and TRBJ2-7; D is unresolved. The ends were cut back, 5 bases at V and 3 bases at J, with 5 bases in the middle. This CDR3 comprises 11 residues. Germline CDR1 LNHDA, CDR2 SQIVND (reference sequence). The CDR3 DNA reads as TGTGCCAGTAGTTCCTACTACGAGCAGTACTTC. It translates to CASSSYYEQYF.

This clone showed up just a few times. The gene calls are TRBV9 and TRBJ1-2; D gene uncertain. Germline CDR1 SGDLS, CDR2 YYNGEE. This CDR3 is 14 amino acids long. Trimming pared 0 bases from V and 2 bases from J, leaving 8 bases between. The CDR3 reads CASSVEVGNYGYTF. The CDR3 DNA reads TGTGCCAGCAGCGTAGAGGTGGGAAACTATGGCTACACCTTC.

This clone was detected only a few times. The chain has TRBV12-5 and TRBJ1-1; TRBD1 aligns across 8 bases. This CDR3 is 16 amino acids long. The J segment lost 0 bases and the V segment lost 1 base, leaving 4 bases of the junction unmatched. Germline loops: CDR1 LGHNT, CDR2 FRNRAP. The CDR3: CASGLAWTGLNTEAFF. The CDR3 DNA reads as TGTGCTAGTGGTTTGGCCTGGACAGGGTTGAACACTGAAGCTTTCTTT.

The chain recombines TRBV5-1 with TRBJ2-3; TRBD2 might be the D (7 bases). Trimming removed 4 bases from V and 1 base from J, with 16 bases in between. Germline V gene lookup returns CDR1 SGHRS and CDR2 YFSETQ. This CDR3 has 16 amino acids. CDR3 in amino acids: CASSPGGGGRTDTQYF. The CDR3 DNA is TGCGCCAGCAGCCCCGGAGGGGGGGGCCGCACAGATACGCAGTATTTT.

The sample holds a few counts of this clone. An end of the junction does not agree with germline; a read error may underlie this. This chain joins TRBV11-2 and TRBJ2-5, with 14 nucleotides matching TRBD2. The CDR3 sequence is 15 residues long. CDR1 and CDR2 (germline): SGHAT, FQNNGV. This CDR3 is CASSTGLAGGPTEYF. The CDR3 nucleotides are TGTGCCAGCAGCACAGGACTAGCGGGGGGCCCGACCGAGTACTTC.

In this sample, this clone turned up a few times. This chain uses TRBV9 with TRBJ2-1; TRBD2 aligns across 10 bases. This CDR3 has 20 amino acids. With V trimmed by 3 bases and J by 0 bases, 15 bases remained unmatched. Germline V gene lookup returns CDR1 SGDLS and CDR2 YYNGEE. The CDR3: CASSGPDASGGLSSYNEQFF. CDR3 DNA sequence: TGTGCCAGCAGCGGGCCCGACGCTAGCGGGGGCCTGAGCTCCTACAATGAGCAGTTCTTC. Based on the CDR3 plus reference TRBV9 and TRBJ2-1, the full variable domain is DSGVTQTPKHLITATGQRVTLRCSPRSGDLSVYWYQQSLDQGLQFLIQYYNGEERAKGNILERFSAQQFPDLHSELNLSSLELGDSALYFCASSGPDASGGLSSYNEQFFGPGTRLTVL.

The rearrangement uses TRBV27 and TRBJ1-1; D is perhaps TRBD1 (6 bases). Per germline, CDR1 MNHEY and CDR2 SMNVEV (reference sequence). The CDR3 is made up of 16 amino acids. V was pared by 5 bases and J by 3 bases, with 19 bases between. In DNA form, the CDR3 reads TGTGCCAGCAGTGATTCCACAGGGATCTCGGACACTGAAGCTTTCTTT. Translation gives CASSDSTGISDTEAFF.

In its sample, this clone was seen a few times. This chain links TRBV16 with TRBJ2-5; D is ambiguous. Germline-derived CDR1 and CDR2 are KGHSY and FQNENV. V lost 0 bases and J 4 bases, leaving 3 bases between the germline ends. The CDR3 sequence is 12 residues long. CDR3 loop: CASSQSSETQYF. CDR3 DNA sequence: TGTGCCAGCAGCCAATCATCAGAGACCCAGTACTTC.

Only a few counts were recorded for this clone. The J gene is TRBJ1-1, the V gene TRBV18, with 8 bases lining up with TRBD1. The CDR3 totals 12 residues. V trimming: 6 bases; J trimming: 8 bases; junction bases outside the gene matches: 5. Germline V gene data show CDR1 as KGHSH and CDR2 as LQKENI. The CDR3 DNA reads as TGTGCCAGCTCCCCGGACAGGGCGGAAGCTTTCTTT. Amino acid sequence: CASSPDRAEAFF.

The table lists this clone with a few counts. The rearrangement joins TRBV19 to TRBJ1-1; no definite D call. This CDR3 has 16 amino acids. Trimming removed 4 bases from V and 1 base from J, with 16 bases in between. Germline assignment: CDR1 LNHDA and CDR2 SQIVND (reference sequence). In DNA, the CDR3 is TGTGCCAGTAGTACCCTTGTGGGTAGGGCGAACACTGAAGCTTTCTTT. Protein product: CASSTLVGRANTEAFF.

The chain has TRBV4-1 and TRBJ2-1, with a tentative D call TRBD1 (6 bases). The germline CDR1 and CDR2 sequences are MGHRA and YSYEKL. The CDR3 has 17 residues. V was cut by 6 bases and J by 5 bases, with 23 bases left in between. CDR3 in DNA: TGCGCCAGCAGTTATCCGGGAAGGCAGGGGAAACACAATGAGCAGTTCTTC. It codes for CASSYPGRQGKHNEQFF.

The chain combines TRBV2 with TRBJ1-1; TRBD1 might be the D (5 bases). Trimming left V 5 bases short and J 6 bases short, with 22 bases between. The germline gives CDR1 SNHLY, CDR2 FYNNEI. CDR3 length equals 16 residues. As DNA, the CDR3 is TGTGCCAGCAGTCTAATAAGACAGATCTCAAATTCTGAAGCTTTCTTT. This gives the protein CASSLIRQISNSEAFF.

Points on this clone: Germline and junction disagree at one end, which may indicate a read error. In nucleotides, the CDR3 is TGTGCCAGCAGCCTAGGGGGGACCGGAGGGGCCTTT. Its protein product is CASSLGGTGGAF. The chain links TRBV28 to TRBJ1-1; D is possibly TRBD1 (6 bases). This CDR3 is built from 12 residues. Germline CDR1 is MDHEN and CDR2 is SYDVKM.

In the case of this clone: Other DNA sequences in the sample encode the same CDR3. The chain employs TRBV19 and TRBJ2-7, with 9 bases that match TRBD1. V shed 1 base, J shed 2 bases, and the junction held 3 bases outside the gene matches. Germline CDR1 LNHDA, CDR2 SQIVND (reference sequence). The length of the CDR3 is 15 residues. The CDR3 is CASSIGGTGTYEQYF. CDR3 sequence (DNA): TGTGCCAGTAGTATAGGTGGGACAGGGACCTACGAGCAGTACTTC.

J is TRBJ2-3 and V is TRBV7-2, with 10 bases fitting TRBD2. V trimming: 6 bases; J trimming: 2 bases; junction bases outside the gene matches: 5. This CDR3 contains 15 residues. CDR1 and CDR2 from the germline V gene are SGHTA and FQGNSA. The CDR3 loop reads CASRLTSGYTDTQYF. CDR3 sequence (DNA): TGTGCCAGCAGGTTGACTAGCGGGTACACAGATACGCAGTATTTT.

The chain employs TRBV4-1 and TRBJ2-3, with D possibly TRBD1 on 5 matching bases. Trimming took off 0 bases at V and 3 bases at J, with 10 bases between the two ends. Germline assignment: CDR1 MGHRA and CDR2 YSYEKL. The CDR3 is 15 amino acids. CDR3 bases: TGCGCCAGCAGCCAAGACCAGGGATCTACAGATACGCAGTATTTT. Translation gives CASSQDQGSTDTQYF.

The V and J genes are TRBV7-9 and TRBJ1-4, with 7 bases matching TRBD1. In germline, CDR1 is SEHNR, CDR2 FQNEAQ (reference sequence). J was trimmed by 7 bases and V by 8 bases; bases with no gene match: 1. The CDR3 is 11 residues long. CDR3 sequence (DNA): TGTGCCAGCCAGGGGGGTGAAAAACTGTTTTTT. Amino acid sequence: CASQGGEKLFF.

V is TRBV11-3 and J is TRBJ2-2; D perhaps matches TRBD2 (5 bases). Germline CDR1 and CDR2: SGHNT and YENEEA. The V and J ends lost 5 bases and 8 bases respectively, with 12 bases between them. CDR3 length: 13 residues. CDR3 in amino acids: CASSLSGFGELFF. CDR3 DNA sequence: TGTGCCAGCAGCCTATCGGGGTTTGGGGAGCTGTTTTTT.

This clone was recorded a few times. The J gene is TRBJ1-1, the V gene TRBV10-3, with D tentatively TRBD1 (6 bases). Trimming removed 6 bases at V and 4 bases at J, with 12 bases between. The CDR3 has 13 amino acids. Germline V gene sequence: CDR1 ENHRY, CDR2 SYGVKD. The CDR3 here is CAISRTESTEAFF. DNA for the CDR3: TGTGCCATCAGCCGGACAGAGAGCACTGAAGCTTTCTTT.

This clone occurred a few times. The rearrangement uses TRBV13 and TRBJ1-1; a possible D gene is TRBD1 (6 bases). The CDR3 spans 14 residues. V was shortened by 5 bases and J by 0 bases, with 10 bases between the two germline ends. In germline, CDR1 is PRHDT, CDR2 FYEKMQ (reference sequence). The chain's CDR3 is CASSTGQMNTEAFF. For the CDR3, the DNA is TGTGCCAGCAGCACAGGACAGATGAACACTGAAGCTTTCTTT.

The genes are TRBV7-9 and TRBJ1-2, with 7 bases fitting TRBD1. The junction had 4 bases not matched to a gene; V was cut back by 2 bases and J by 4 bases. Germline V gene sequence: CDR1 SEHNR, CDR2 FQNEAQ (reference sequence). CDR3 length equals 14 residues. The CDR3 coding sequence is TGTGCCAGCAGCTTATCGGGACAGACCTATGGCTACACCTTC. Its translation: CASSLSGQTYGYTF.